These 27 T cell receptor beta chains originate from one sample sequenced in a study of T cells expressing NK-cell markers. TCRdb re-called the 5' RACE reads and catalogs CDR3 proteins one per entry, DNA excluded. In total, the table holds about 380,000 distinct CDR3 sequences. The sample was blood T cells: a sorted CD56 or NKG2C T cell subset, CD4+ or CD8+ T cells, or bulk PBMC T cells (not recorded which). The receptors were sampled from a man aged 18-75 years in good health.

V and J are TRBV5-1 and TRBJ2-7; TCRdb outputs TRBD2, but without DNA this stays unchecked. The V gene's germline CDR1 is SGHRS and CDR2 YFSETQ. This CDR3 region has 16 residues. The CDR3 loop reads CASSFLGGATPYEQYF.

The gene calls are TRBV4-2 and TRBJ2-2; the TCRdb call, TRBD1, lacks DNA for checking. Germline V gene lookup returns CDR1 LGHNA and CDR2 YNFKEQ. The length of the CDR3 is 14 residues. This CDR3 reads CASGGQGGTGELFF.

The CDR3 sequence is CASSQDPLVGNYGYTF. V gene TRBV3-1 combines with J gene TRBJ1-2. This CDR3 has 16 amino acids. Germline V gene sequence: CDR1 LGHDT, CDR2 YNNKEL (reference sequence).

The genes are TRBV27 and TRBJ2-1; TCRdb picks TRBD2, but there is no DNA to check that call. The CDR3 runs 15 residues. CDR1 is MNHEY and CDR2 is SMNVEV in the germline V gene (reference sequence). The CDR3 region is CASSYRLAGGHEQFF.

This chain joins TRBV5-1 and TRBJ1-1; the D gene TCRdb calls, TRBD1, cannot be checked with no DNA. Germline V lookup: CDR1 SGHRS, CDR2 YFSETQ. This CDR3 is 15 amino acids long. CDR3 in amino acids: CASSKLGQMNTEAFF.

The chain couples TRBV20-1 to TRBJ2-5; TCRdb lists TRBD1, though no DNA is available to test this call. This CDR3 has 14 amino acids. Per the germline V gene, CDR1 is DFQATT and CDR2 is SNEGSKA (reference sequence). CDR3 loop: CSARRDRAVVSEYF.

V usage is TRBV18 and J usage is TRBJ2-3; the D call from TCRdb, TRBD2, cannot be confirmed without DNA. Germline loops: CDR1 KGHSH, CDR2 LQKENI. The CDR3 length is 17 residues. The CDR3 is CASSPSVLAGRTDTQYF.

J is TRBJ2-3 and V is TRBV5-1; the D call of TRBD2 rests on TCRdb alone, since no DNA is present to check it. CDR1 and CDR2 (germline): SGHRS, YFSETQ. The CDR3 contains 17 residues. CDR3 amino acids: CASSLVGTATSTDTQYF. Using reference TRBV5-1 and TRBJ2-3 for the parts outside the CDR3, the full variable domain is KAGVTQTPRYLIKTRGQQVTLSCSPISGHRSVSWYQQTPGQGLQFLFEYFSETQRNKGNFPGRFSGRQFSNSRSEMNVSTLELGDSALYLCASSLVGTATSTDTQYFGPGTRLTVL.

V gene TRBV19 combines with J gene TRBJ2-3. The CDR3 has 12 amino acids. Germline CDR1 and CDR2: LNHDA and SQIVND (reference sequence). CDR3 sequence reads: CASTDELDTQYF.

The V gene is TRBV7-3, the J gene TRBJ2-3. CDR1 SGHTA and CDR2 FQGTGA come from the germline V gene. CDR3 length: 13 residues. The CDR3 loop reads CASSLVVADTQYF.

J is TRBJ2-1 and V is TRBV19; the TCRdb D gene call, TRBD2, has no DNA to confirm it. CDR1 LNHDA and CDR2 SQIVND come from the germline V gene (reference sequence). CDR3 length: 16 amino acids. Here the CDR3 reads CASSIGPSRTYNEQFF.

The V call is TRBV5-5, the J call TRBJ2-1; TCRdb's D gene call, TRBD1, goes unchecked for lack of DNA. CDR1 is SGHKS, CDR2 YYEKEE, per germline (reference sequence). This CDR3 has 14 amino acids. The CDR3 is CASSQRTGYNEQFF.

This rearrangement joins TRBV10-3 to TRBJ1-2; lacking DNA, the TRBD1 call made by TCRdb goes unchecked. This CDR3 contains 12 residues. Germline CDR1 reads ENHRY; CDR2 reads SYGVKD. Here the CDR3 reads CANLSPAYGYTF.

V is TRBV12-3 or TRBV12-4 and J is TRBJ2-7; the D call of TRBD2 rests on TCRdb alone, since no DNA is present to check it. The CDR3 extends over 14 amino acids. The CDR3 spells CASSLGVSQGEQYF.

V and J are TRBV19 and TRBJ1-5. The V gene's germline CDR1 is LNHDA and CDR2 SQIVND (reference sequence). There are 15 residues in the CDR3. The CDR3 region is CASSATDTYNQPQHF.

This chain links TRBV3-1 with TRBJ1-2; TCRdb picks TRBD1, but there is no DNA to check that call. The CDR3 is 15 residues long. Germline loops: CDR1 LGHDT, CDR2 YNNKEL (reference sequence). CDR3 protein: CASSQGAGQGGGYTF.

This chain uses TRBV20-1 with TRBJ2-1; TCRdb's D call, TRBD1, is unchecked because there is no DNA. From germline, CDR1 is DFQATT and CDR2 SNEGSKA (reference sequence). This CDR3 region has 13 residues. The CDR3 spells CSADDRMDNEQFF.

This chain uses TRBV12-3 or TRBV12-4 with TRBJ2-5; TCRdb's D call, TRBD1, is unchecked because there is no DNA. This CDR3 spans 14 amino acids. CDR3 amino acids: CASRPQGSKETQYF.

The chain has TRBV6-1 and TRBJ2-1; as DNA is missing, the TRBD1 call by TCRdb cannot be tested. The CDR3 extends over 15 amino acids. Germline V gives CDR1 MNHNS, CDR2 SASEGT. CDR3 protein: CASSGTRPTYNEQFF.

The V call is TRBV7-8, the J call TRBJ1-4. The CDR3 has 14 residues. CDR1 is SGHVS, CDR2 FQNEAQ, per germline. CDR3 protein: CASSFGETNEKLFF.

This chain joins TRBV6-1 and TRBJ2-1; with no DNA, the TCRdb D assignment of TRBD1 cannot be verified. Germline CDR1 MNHNS, CDR2 SASEGT. The CDR3 is 17 amino acids. CDR3 residues: CASRDQPQGARSNEQFF.

The CDR3 sequence: CASSQRTAVTEAFF. This sequence joins TRBV3-1 and TRBJ1-1. The germline gives CDR1 LGHDT, CDR2 YNNKEL (reference sequence). The CDR3 spans 14 residues.

The chain couples TRBV9 to TRBJ1-2; as DNA is missing, the TRBD1 call by TCRdb cannot be tested. Germline V lookup: CDR1 SGDLS, CDR2 YYNGEE. CDR3 length: 15 amino acids. This CDR3 is CASSARGRGDYGYTF.

This chain connects TRBV10-3 to TRBJ2-7; the D call of TRBD1 rests on TCRdb alone, since no DNA is present to check it. The germline CDR1 and CDR2 sequences are ENHRY and SYGVKD. The CDR3 extends over 15 amino acids. CDR3 amino acids: CAISEWDSTPYEQYF.

This chain's CDR3 is CASSHKTASGANVLTF. This chain joins TRBV14 and TRBJ2-6. Germline CDR1 reads SGHDN; CDR2 reads FVKESK. This CDR3 spans 16 amino acids.

This chain joins TRBV1 and TRBJ2-3; TCRdb outputs TRBD2, but without DNA this stays unchecked. TRBV1 is reported as a pseudogene. The CDR3 covers 17 residues. The CDR3 reads CTSSQPGLAGPTDTQYF.

This CDR3 reads CSARTGIWDLGNTIYF. V and J are TRBV20-1 and TRBJ1-3; there is no DNA to check the TCRdb D call of TRBD1. The germline gives CDR1 DFQATT, CDR2 SNEGSKA (reference sequence). CDR3 length: 16 amino acids.